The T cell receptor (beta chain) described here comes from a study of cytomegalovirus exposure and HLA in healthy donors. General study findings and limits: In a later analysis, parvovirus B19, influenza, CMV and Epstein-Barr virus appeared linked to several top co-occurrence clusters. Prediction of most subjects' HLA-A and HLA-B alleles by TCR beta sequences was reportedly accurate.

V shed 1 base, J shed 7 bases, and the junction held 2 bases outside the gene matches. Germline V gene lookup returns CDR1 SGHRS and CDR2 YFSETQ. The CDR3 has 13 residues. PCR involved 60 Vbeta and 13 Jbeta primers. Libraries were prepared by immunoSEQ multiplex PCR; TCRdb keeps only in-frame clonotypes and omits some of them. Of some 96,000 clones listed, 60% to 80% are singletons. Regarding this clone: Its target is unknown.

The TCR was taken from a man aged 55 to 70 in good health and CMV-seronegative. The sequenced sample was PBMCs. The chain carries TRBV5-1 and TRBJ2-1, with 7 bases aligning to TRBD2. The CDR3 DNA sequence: TGCGCCAGCAGCTTGATAGCGGGTAATGAGCAGTTCTTC. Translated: CASSLIAGNEQFF.